This record covers a single TCR beta chain. Its antigen is not known. Germline DNA was extracted alongside blood RNA, which was obtained from unsorted whole blood. Starting from approximately 470 ng of total RNA, TCR beta cDNA was produced with a primer in the constant region. Three nested multiplex PCR rounds, a slightly modified ARM-PCR method, built the TCR beta libraries. The first two PCR rounds used TRBV1-TRBV30 forward primers with a C-beta reverse primer, about 10 cycles each. TCRdb re-called the multiplex PCR reads through MiXCR, storing one row per CDR3 protein. The sample includes 310,000 or so distinct CDR3 sequences, 58% of them seen just once. The CDR3 extends over 14 amino acids. Germline CDR1 and CDR2: LGHDT and YNNKEL (reference sequence). Trimming removed 1 base from V and 10 bases from J, with 11 bases in between. This sample is drawn from a study of tumor-infiltrating lymphocytes in primary liver carcinoma. About the study: Primary liver carcinoma in the patients was surgically resected.

Study results and caveats: Tumor-adjacent and tumor-blood pairs overlapped less than tumor region pairs did. Because the samples were bulk unsorted, the study did not compare CD4+ and CD8+ repertoires.

Sequenced input: peripheral blood. The sequence was obtained from a woman in her twenties or thirties with primary liver carcinoma and hepatitis B virus infection. The rearrangement uses TRBV3-1 and TRBJ1-6; D possibly corresponds to TRBD1 (6 bases). The CDR3 bases are TGTGCCAGCAGCCAAGGGGGCAGGGGATCACCCCTCCACTTT. This encodes CASSQGGRGSPLHF.